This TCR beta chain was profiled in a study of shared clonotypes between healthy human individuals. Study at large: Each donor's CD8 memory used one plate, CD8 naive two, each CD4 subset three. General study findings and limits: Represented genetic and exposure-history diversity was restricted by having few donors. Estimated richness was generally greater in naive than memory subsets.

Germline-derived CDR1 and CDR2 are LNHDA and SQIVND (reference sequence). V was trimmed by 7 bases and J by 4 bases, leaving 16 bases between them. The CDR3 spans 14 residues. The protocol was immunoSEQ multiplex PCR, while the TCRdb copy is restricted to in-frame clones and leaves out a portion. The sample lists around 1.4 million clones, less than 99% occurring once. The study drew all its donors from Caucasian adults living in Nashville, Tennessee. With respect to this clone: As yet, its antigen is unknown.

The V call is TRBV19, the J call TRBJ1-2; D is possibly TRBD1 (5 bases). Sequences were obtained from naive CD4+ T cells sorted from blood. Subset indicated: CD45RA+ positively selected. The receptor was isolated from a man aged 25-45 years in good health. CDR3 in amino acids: CASTSVGVTYGYTF. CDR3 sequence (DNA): TGTGCCAGTACCTCGGTGGGGGTAACCTATGGCTACACCTTC.